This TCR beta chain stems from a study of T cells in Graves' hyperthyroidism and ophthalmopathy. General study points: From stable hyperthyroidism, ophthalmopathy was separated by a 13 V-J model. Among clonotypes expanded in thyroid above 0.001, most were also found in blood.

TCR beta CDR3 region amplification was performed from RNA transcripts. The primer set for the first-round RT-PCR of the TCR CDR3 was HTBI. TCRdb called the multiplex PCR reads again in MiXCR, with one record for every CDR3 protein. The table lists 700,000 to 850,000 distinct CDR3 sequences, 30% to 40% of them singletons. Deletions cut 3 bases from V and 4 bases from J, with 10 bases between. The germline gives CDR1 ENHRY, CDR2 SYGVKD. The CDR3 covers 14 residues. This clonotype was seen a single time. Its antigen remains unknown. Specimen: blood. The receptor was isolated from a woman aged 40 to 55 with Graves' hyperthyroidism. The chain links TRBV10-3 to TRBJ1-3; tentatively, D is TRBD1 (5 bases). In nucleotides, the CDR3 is TGTGCCATCAGTGAAGAGGGGCTCGGAAACACCATATATTTT. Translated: CAISEEGLGNTIYF.